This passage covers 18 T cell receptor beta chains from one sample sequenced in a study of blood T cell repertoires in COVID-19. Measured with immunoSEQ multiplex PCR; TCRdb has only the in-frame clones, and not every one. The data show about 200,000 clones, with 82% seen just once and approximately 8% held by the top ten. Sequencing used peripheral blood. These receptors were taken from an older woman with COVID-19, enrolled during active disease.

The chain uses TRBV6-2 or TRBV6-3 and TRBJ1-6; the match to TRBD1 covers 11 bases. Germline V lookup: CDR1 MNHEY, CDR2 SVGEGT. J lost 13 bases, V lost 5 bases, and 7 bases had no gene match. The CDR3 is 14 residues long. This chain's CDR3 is CASSGQGASNPLHF. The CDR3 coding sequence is TGTGCCAGCAGTGGACAGGGGGCGTCTAACCCCCTCCACTTT.

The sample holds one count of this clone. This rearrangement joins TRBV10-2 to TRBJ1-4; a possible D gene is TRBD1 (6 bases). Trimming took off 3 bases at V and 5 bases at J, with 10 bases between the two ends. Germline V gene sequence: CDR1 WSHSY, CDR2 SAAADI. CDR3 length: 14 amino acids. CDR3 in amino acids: CASSDRQANEKLFF. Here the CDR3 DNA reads TGCGCCAGCAGTGATCGACAGGCAAATGAAAAACTGTTTTTT.

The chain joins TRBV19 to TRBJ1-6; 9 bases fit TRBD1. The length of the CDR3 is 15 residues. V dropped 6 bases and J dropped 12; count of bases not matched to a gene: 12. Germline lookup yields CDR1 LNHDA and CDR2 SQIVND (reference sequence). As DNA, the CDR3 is TGTGCCAGTAGGGAAATGGGGACAGGGTACCTACCCCTCCACTTT. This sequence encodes CASREMGTGYLPLHF. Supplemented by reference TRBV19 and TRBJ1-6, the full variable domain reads DGGITQSPKYLFRKEGQNVTLSCEQNLNHDAMYWYRQDPGQGLRLIYYSQIVNDFQKGDIAEGYSVSREKKESFPLTVTSAQKNPTAFYLCASREMGTGYLPLHFGNGTRLTVT.

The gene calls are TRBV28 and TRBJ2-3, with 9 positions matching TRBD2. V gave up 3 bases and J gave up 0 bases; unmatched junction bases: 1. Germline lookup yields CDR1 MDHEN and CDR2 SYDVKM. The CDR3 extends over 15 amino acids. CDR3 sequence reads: CASSLRGGSTDTQYF. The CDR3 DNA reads TGTGCCAGCAGTTTGCGGGGGGGTAGCACAGATACGCAGTATTTT.

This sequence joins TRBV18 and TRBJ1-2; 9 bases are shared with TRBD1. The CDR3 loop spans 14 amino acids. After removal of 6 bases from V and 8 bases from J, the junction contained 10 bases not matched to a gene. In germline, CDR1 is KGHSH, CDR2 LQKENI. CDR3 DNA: TGTGCCAGCTCGGTTGACGGGACAGGGTACGGCTACACCTTC. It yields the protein CASSVDGTGYGYTF.

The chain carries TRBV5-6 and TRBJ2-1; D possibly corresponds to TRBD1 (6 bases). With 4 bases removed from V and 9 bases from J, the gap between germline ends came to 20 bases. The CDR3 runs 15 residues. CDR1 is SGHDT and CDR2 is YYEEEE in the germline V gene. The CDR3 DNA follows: TGTGCCAGCAGCCGTGACAGGCCCCTAGTAAGTGAGCAGTTCTTC. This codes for CASSRDRPLVSEQFF.

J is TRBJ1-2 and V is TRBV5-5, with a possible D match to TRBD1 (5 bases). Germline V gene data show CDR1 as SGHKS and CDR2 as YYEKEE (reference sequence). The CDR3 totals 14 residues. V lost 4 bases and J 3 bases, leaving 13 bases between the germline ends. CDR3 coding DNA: TGTGCCAGCAGCCACGACTCGGGGGACTATGGCTACACCTTC. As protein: CASSHDSGDYGYTF.

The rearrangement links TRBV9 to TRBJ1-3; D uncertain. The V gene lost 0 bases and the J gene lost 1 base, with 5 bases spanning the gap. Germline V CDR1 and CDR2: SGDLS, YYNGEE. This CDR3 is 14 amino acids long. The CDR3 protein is CASSVDWSGNTIYF. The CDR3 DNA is TGTGCCAGCAGCGTAGACTGGTCTGGAAACACCATATATTTT.

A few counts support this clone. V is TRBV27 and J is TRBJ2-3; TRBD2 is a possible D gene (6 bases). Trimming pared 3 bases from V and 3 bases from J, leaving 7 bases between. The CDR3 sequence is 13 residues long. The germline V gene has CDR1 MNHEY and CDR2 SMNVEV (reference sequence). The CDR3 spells CASSLRETDTQYF. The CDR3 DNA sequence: TGTGCCAGCAGTTTGCGGGAAACAGATACGCAGTATTTT.

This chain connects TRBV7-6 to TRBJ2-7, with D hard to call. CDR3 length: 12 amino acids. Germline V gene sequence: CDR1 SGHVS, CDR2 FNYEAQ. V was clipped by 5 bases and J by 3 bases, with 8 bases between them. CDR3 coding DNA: TGTGCCAGCAGCGACGACATCTACGAGCAGTACTTC. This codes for CASSDDIYEQYF.

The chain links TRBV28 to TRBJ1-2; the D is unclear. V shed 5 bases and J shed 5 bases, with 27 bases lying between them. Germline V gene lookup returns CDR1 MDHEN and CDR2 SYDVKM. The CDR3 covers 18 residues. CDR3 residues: CASSLRGKISSATYGYTF. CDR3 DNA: TGTGCCAGCAGTCTACGAGGTAAGATCAGCTCGGCGACGTATGGCTACACCTTC.

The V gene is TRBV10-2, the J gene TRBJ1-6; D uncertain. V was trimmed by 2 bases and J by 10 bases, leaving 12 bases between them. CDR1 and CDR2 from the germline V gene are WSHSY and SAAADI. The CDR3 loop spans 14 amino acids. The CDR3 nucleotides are TGCGCCAGCAGTGAGGAGGTTAGGTTCTCACCCCTCCACTTT. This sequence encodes CASSEEVRFSPLHF.

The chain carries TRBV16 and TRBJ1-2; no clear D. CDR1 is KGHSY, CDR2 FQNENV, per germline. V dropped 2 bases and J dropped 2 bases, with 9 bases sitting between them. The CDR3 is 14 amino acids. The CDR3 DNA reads TGTGCCAGCAGCCAAAAGAGGGTGAACTATGGCTACACCTTC. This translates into CASSQKRVNYGYTF.

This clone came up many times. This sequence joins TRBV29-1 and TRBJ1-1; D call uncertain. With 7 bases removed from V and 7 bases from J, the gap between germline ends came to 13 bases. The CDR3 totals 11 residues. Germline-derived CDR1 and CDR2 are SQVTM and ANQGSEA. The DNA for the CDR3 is TGCAGCGCCTCGACTCGTAGTGAAGCTTTCTTT. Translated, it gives CSASTRSEAFF. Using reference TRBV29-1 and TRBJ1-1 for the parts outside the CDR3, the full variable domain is SAVISQKPSRDICQRGTSLTIQCQVDSQVTMMFWYRQQPGQSLTLIATANQGSEATYESGFVIDKFPISRPNLTFSTLTVSNMSPEDSSIYLCSASTRSEAFFGQGTRLTVV.

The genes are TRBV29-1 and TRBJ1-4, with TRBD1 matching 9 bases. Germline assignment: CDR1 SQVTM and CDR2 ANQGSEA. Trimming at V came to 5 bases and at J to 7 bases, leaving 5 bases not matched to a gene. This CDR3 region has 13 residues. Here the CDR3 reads CSVHDRGSEKLFF. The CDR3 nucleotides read TGCAGCGTTCATGACAGGGGGAGTGAAAAACTGTTTTTT. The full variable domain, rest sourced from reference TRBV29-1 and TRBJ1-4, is SAVISQKPSRDICQRGTSLTIQCQVDSQVTMMFWYRQQPGQSLTLIATANQGSEATYESGFVIDKFPISRPNLTFSTLTVSNMSPEDSSIYLCSVHDRGSEKLFFGSGTQLSVL.

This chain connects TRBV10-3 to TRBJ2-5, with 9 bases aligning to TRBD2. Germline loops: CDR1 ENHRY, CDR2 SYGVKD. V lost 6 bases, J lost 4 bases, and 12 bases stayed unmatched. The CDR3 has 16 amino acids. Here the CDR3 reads CAISRTSDKTGETQYF. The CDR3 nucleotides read TGTGCCATCAGCCGGACTAGCGACAAAACGGGAGAGACCCAGTACTTC.

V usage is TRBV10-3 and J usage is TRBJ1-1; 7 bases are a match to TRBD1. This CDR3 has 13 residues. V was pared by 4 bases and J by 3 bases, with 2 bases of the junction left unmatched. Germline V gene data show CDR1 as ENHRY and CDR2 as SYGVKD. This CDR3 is CAISATGDTEAFF. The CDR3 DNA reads TGTGCCATCAGTGCAACAGGGGACACTGAAGCTTTCTTT.

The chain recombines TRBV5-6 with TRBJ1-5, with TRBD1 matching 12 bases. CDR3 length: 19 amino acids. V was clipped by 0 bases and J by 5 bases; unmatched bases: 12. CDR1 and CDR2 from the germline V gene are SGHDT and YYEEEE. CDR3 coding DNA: TGTGCCAGCAGCTTGGCGGGGACAGGGGGCTTATGGGGGTATCAGCCCCAGCATTTT. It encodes CASSLAGTGGLWGYQPQHF.